This entry lists 18 T cell receptor beta chains sequenced from one sample in a study of shared clonotypes between healthy human individuals. Profiled with immunoSEQ multiplex PCR; TCRdb holds only in-frame clones, not every one. The sample has about 1,900,000 clones; 85% to 95% are singletons. CD45RO-negative cells were positively selected for CCR7, leaving out terminally differentiated effector memory CD45RA+ cells. The specimen was naive CD8+ T cells sorted from blood. These TCRs come from a man aged 18 to 30 in good health.

The J gene is TRBJ1-2, the V gene TRBV10-2, with TRBD1 identical over 7 bases. This CDR3 region has 14 residues. Unmatched junction bases numbered 4, after V lost 0 bases and J lost 6 bases. Germline values: CDR1 WSHSY, CDR2 SAAADI. This CDR3 reads CASSESGTVDGYTF. CDR3 nucleotide sequence: TGCGCCAGCAGTGAGTCGGGGACAGTAGATGGCTACACCTTC.

Note on this clone: Different DNA sequences within this sample yield the same CDR3. V gene TRBV10-3 combines with J gene TRBJ2-3; D remains ambiguous. The CDR3 length is 10 residues. The V end was cut by 8 bases, the J end by 3 bases, with 3 bases between. The germline CDR1 and CDR2 sequences are ENHRY and SYGVKD. The CDR3 is CAIGTDTQYF. CDR3 sequence (DNA): TGTGCCATCGGGACAGATACGCAGTATTTT.

The chain employs TRBV9 and TRBJ2-7, with D tentatively TRBD2 (5 bases). Germline V gene lookup returns CDR1 SGDLS and CDR2 YYNGEE. V lost 0 bases, J lost 3 bases, and 10 bases lay in between. The CDR3 sequence is 14 residues long. The CDR3 nucleotides read TGTGCCAGCAGCGTAGAGGATAGCGTCTACGAGCAGTACTTC. It encodes CASSVEDSVYEQYF.

V is TRBV30 and J is TRBJ2-5; possible D gene TRBD2, 5 bases. The tail of the sequence fits TRBJ2-7 better, so the J call may be wrong. Germline loops: CDR1 GTSNPN, CDR2 SVGIG (reference sequence). CDR3 length equals 13 residues. DNA of the CDR3: TGTGCCTGGAGTGTAGGGAGCTCCTACGAGCAGTACTTC. Translating it yields CAWSVGSSYEQYF.

J is TRBJ2-7 and V is TRBV25-1; 7 bases are shared with TRBD2. Unmatched junction bases numbered 11, after V lost 2 bases and J lost 7 bases. The CDR3 runs 15 residues. The germline V gene has CDR1 MGHDK and CDR2 SYGVNS. The CDR3 sequence: CASSEASGALGEQYF. CDR3 in DNA: TGTGCCAGCAGTGAAGCCAGCGGGGCTTTGGGGGAGCAGTACTTC.

The chain has TRBV30 and TRBJ1-2; TRBD1 is a possible D gene (5 bases). The V and J ends lost 1 base and 8 bases respectively, with 11 bases between them. CDR3 length equals 12 residues. CDR1 is GTSNPN and CDR2 is SVGIG in the germline V gene (reference sequence). The CDR3, as DNA: TGTGCCTGGAGTGCGGGGGTGGACGGCTACACCTTC. This gives the protein CAWSAGVDGYTF.

The chain is built from TRBV6-6 and TRBJ2-3; no clear D. From germline, CDR1 is MNHNY and CDR2 SVGAGI (reference sequence). The CDR3 has 12 amino acids. The V and J ends lost 6 bases and 4 bases respectively, with 8 bases between them. DNA of the CDR3: TGTGCCAGCAGCTCAGGCCCAGATACGCAGTATTTT. Its protein is CASSSGPDTQYF.

This clone was seen a single time. Distinct nucleotide sequences in the sample also encode this CDR3. CDR3 protein: CASSLRGGGSYEQYF. For the CDR3, the DNA is TGTGCCAGCAGCTTAAGAGGCGGGGGATCCTACGAGCAGTACTTC. This chain joins TRBV7-9 and TRBJ2-7; 7 bases line up with TRBD2. The CDR3 is 15 amino acids. The junction had 5 bases not matched to a gene; V was cut back by 2 bases and J by 1 base. The germline V gene has CDR1 SEHNR and CDR2 FQNEAQ (reference sequence).

The chain combines TRBV7-9 with TRBJ1-4, with 8 bases that match TRBD1. The V segment lost 5 bases and the J segment 10 bases; nucleotides outside the gene matches: 6. Germline lookup yields CDR1 SEHNR and CDR2 FQNEAQ (reference sequence). This CDR3 is built from 13 residues. As DNA, the CDR3 is TGTGCCAGCAGCGAGGACAGGGACGGAAAACTGTTTTTT. Its translation: CASSEDRDGKLFF.

The V and J genes are TRBV27 and TRBJ2-1; 8 positions agree with TRBD2. Trimming cost V 5 bases and J 4 bases; bases outside gene matches: 7. CDR3 length equals 15 residues. Germline assignment: CDR1 MNHEY and CDR2 SMNVEV (reference sequence). In DNA form, the CDR3 reads TGTGCCAGCAGTATAAGCGGGAGAGGATACAATGAGCAGTTCTTC. This codes for CASSISGRGYNEQFF.

The chain is built from TRBV9 and TRBJ1-2, with D possibly being TRBD1 (5 bases). The CDR3 is 15 residues long. The V end was cut by 0 bases, the J end by 2 bases, with 11 bases between. Germline V lookup: CDR1 SGDLS, CDR2 YYNGEE. Here the CDR3 reads CASSVAGDGNYGYTF. As DNA, the CDR3 is TGTGCCAGCAGCGTAGCGGGGGACGGAAACTATGGCTACACCTTC.

The V gene is TRBV5-4, the J gene TRBJ1-3, with 7 bases aligning to TRBD1. From germline, CDR1 is SGHNT and CDR2 YYREEE (reference sequence). CDR3 length: 15 amino acids. Trimming at V came to 0 bases and at J to 2 bases, leaving 2 bases not matched to a gene. The CDR3 DNA sequence: TGTGCCAGCAGCTTGGGAGGGGGCGCTGGAAACACCATATATTTT. It yields the protein CASSLGGGAGNTIYF.

The chain carries TRBV7-9 and TRBJ2-3; 7 bases fit TRBD2. This CDR3 spans 12 amino acids. V trimming: 5 bases; J trimming: 6 bases; junction bases outside the gene matches: 2. The germline V gene encodes CDR1 SEHNR and CDR2 FQNEAQ (reference sequence). The DNA for the CDR3 is TGTGCCAGCAGCCAGCGGGGCGATACGCAGTATTTT. This gives the protein CASSQRGDTQYF.

V is TRBV4-1 and J is TRBJ1-5; no clear D gene. CDR1 and CDR2 (germline): MGHRA, YSYEKL. V gave up 0 bases and J gave up 5 bases, with 11 bases separating them. This CDR3 comprises 15 residues. The CDR3 DNA reads TGCGCCAGCAGCCAAGATGCCGAAGGCTATCAGCCCCAGCATTTT. Translation: CASSQDAEGYQPQHF.

The V and J genes are TRBV7-9 and TRBJ2-3, with no clear D. The CDR3 length is 16 residues. The germline V gene encodes CDR1 SEHNR and CDR2 FQNEAQ (reference sequence). V lost 1 base, J lost 0 bases, and 11 bases lay in between. The CDR3 sequence is CASSLVRLSSTDTQYF. The CDR3 nucleotides are TGTGCCAGCAGCTTAGTACGGCTCTCTAGCACAGATACGCAGTATTTT.

This chain connects TRBV9 to TRBJ1-3; no reliable D call. This CDR3 contains 15 residues. V was cut by 4 bases and J by 2 bases, with 13 bases left in between. Germline-derived CDR1 and CDR2 are SGDLS and YYNGEE. Here the CDR3 DNA reads TGTGCCAGCAGCCCGGGAGGAGGGCCTGGAAACACCATATATTTT. This encodes CASSPGGGPGNTIYF.

The V and J genes are TRBV19 and TRBJ1-1; no clear D gene. V lost 8 bases and J lost 5, with 9 bases in between. The CDR3 runs to 11 residues. CDR1 is LNHDA and CDR2 is SQIVND in the germline V gene (reference sequence). This CDR3 reads CASVDGTEAFF. The CDR3 DNA is TGTGCCAGTGTTGACGGGACTGAAGCTTTCTTT.

About this clone: The sample holds other DNA sequences that translate to the same CDR3. The gene calls are TRBV7-9 and TRBJ1-2, with 8 bases matching TRBD1. Per germline, CDR1 SEHNR and CDR2 FQNEAQ (reference sequence). This CDR3 contains 13 residues. With 5 bases clipped from V and 6 bases from J, the junction kept 5 bases outside the gene matches. The CDR3 region has the DNA TGTGCCAGCAGCCTTGGACAGGGCGATGGCTACACCTTC. As protein: CASSLGQGDGYTF.